The T cell receptor beta chain described here comes from a study of T cells in localized non-small cell lung cancer. The table came from immunoSEQ multiplex PCR; TCRdb's copy has only in-frame clones and leaves some out. This table holds under 35,000 clones, 80% to 95% found once. CDR1 LNHDA and CDR2 SQIVND come from the germline V gene (reference sequence). The germline V and J ends were trimmed by 9 bases and 8 bases, with 23 bases remaining between them. This CDR3 spans 15 amino acids. This clone appeared a single time. The antigen remains undetermined. Study results and caveats: Of the tissues analyzed, uninvolved adjacent lung showed maximal T cell clonality, greater than tumor. Heterogeneity remains possible because sequencing was limited to only one tumor region.

The material was peripheral blood, obtained before any cancer treatment. V gene TRBV19 combines with J gene TRBJ2-1; tentatively, D is TRBD1 or TRBD2 (5 bases each). The source is a female donor at least 60 years old with stage I lung adenocarcinoma. Here the CDR3 reads CASRSRGVGVDEQFF. The CDR3 DNA follows: TGTGCCAGCCGATCTAGGGGAGTAGGGGTTGATGAGCAGTTCTTC.